The following is a TCR beta chain sequence with its context. Using immunoSEQ multiplex PCR, the repertoire was profiled, and TCRdb retains in-frame clones only, with some absent. The sample has just under 75,000 clones, approximately 80% seen once. The sample originates from a study of blood T cell repertoires in COVID-19. Per the germline V gene, CDR1 is MGHDK and CDR2 is SYGVNS. The CDR3 length is 14 residues. The ends were cut back, 4 bases at V and 8 bases at J, with 14 bases in the middle. Source material: peripheral blood. The receptor's source is an elderly man with active or convalescent COVID-19. The chain joins TRBV25-1 to TRBJ1-4; D remains ambiguous. The CDR3 loop is CASSGATRREKLFF. The CDR3 region has the DNA TGTGCCAGCAGTGGAGCAACAAGGAGGGAAAAACTGTTTTTT.